This T cell receptor (beta chain) was sequenced in a study of read filtering for tumor transcriptome and immune sequencing. Findings of the study overall: Roughly four fifths of IR-seq clonotypes had one read, totaling about 4% of reads; RNA-seq: 74.6% and 44.6%.

From about 0.4 ug of RNA, a library with molecular barcoded alpha/delta and beta/gamma adaptors was made. TCRdb fed the reads into MiXCR, producing one record per CDR3 protein. The top ten hold about 30% of the sample, which has 35,000 to 40,000 distinct CDR3 sequences, approximately 13% seen once. The CDR3 sequence is 14 residues long. Trimming at V came to 6 bases and at J to 0 bases, leaving 0 bases not matched to a gene. The table lists this clonotype with many counts. Its antigen is as yet unknown. The sequence was obtained from a donor aged 40 or older with multiple myeloma. The V call is TRBV12-3 or TRBV12-4, the J call TRBJ2-3; 10 bases agree with TRBD2. Sequencing input: a population of CD138-negative cells sorted from bone marrow. In DNA, the CDR3 is TGTGCCAGCAGGACTAGCGGGAGCACAGATACGCAGTATTTT. Its translation is CASRTSGSTDTQYF.